This is a list of T cell receptor beta chains from one sample in a study of cytomegalovirus exposure and HLA in healthy donors. Generated by immunoSEQ multiplex PCR, the TCRdb table keeps only in-frame clones and is missing some. The profile shows roughly 110,000 clones, roughly 70% of them singletons. The source material was PBMCs. These receptors were obtained from a woman in her thirties or forties in good health and CMV-seropositive. Both conserved end residues are part of each CDR3. The D gene is left open where the match is weak. Rows give clone size only sometimes, using once, few, many, or a class for an expanded clone.

d_call | j_call | v_call | clone_size | cdr3_aa | cdr3_nt
NA | TRBJ2-7 | TRBV7-2 | once | CASSLSSNSYEQYF | TGTGCCAGCAGCTTATCGAGTAATTCCTACGAGCAGTACTTC
TRBD2 | TRBJ2-1 | TRBV10-1 | NA | CASSESSGGSGEQFF | TGCGCCAGCAGTGAGTCTAGCGGGGGATCAGGTGAGCAGTTCTTC
NA | TRBJ1-3 | TRBV4-1 | many | CASSQDGRGGSGNTIYF | TGCGCCAGCAGCCAAGACGGGAGGGGAGGCTCTGGAAACACCATATATTTT
NA | TRBJ2-3 | TRBV28 | NA | CASSSATQDTQYF | TGTGCCAGCAGTTCCGCCACACAAGATACGCAGTATTTT
NA | TRBJ1-4 | TRBV2 | NA | CASSGPGGKLFF | TGTGCCAGCAGTGGTCCCGGGGGAAAACTGTTTTTT
TRBD1 | TRBJ2-5 | TRBV19 | NA | CASSTGGAGTQYF | TGTGCCAGCTCTACAGGGGGCGCCGGGACCCAGTACTTC
NA | TRBJ2-5 | TRBV21-1 | once | CASTQDRGYF | TGTGCCAGCACCCAGGACAGAGGGTACTTC
NA | TRBJ1-4 | TRBV7-2 | NA | CASSLPRRFEKLFF | TGTGCCAGCAGCCTCCCGCGGAGATTTGAAAAACTGTTTTTT
TRBD1 | TRBJ1-1 | TRBV2 | NA | CASREDRGTEAFF | TGTGCCAGCAGGGAGGACAGGGGTACTGAAGCTTTCTTT
NA | TRBJ1-1 | TRBV5-1 | NA | CASSLRQGYEAFF | TGCGCCAGCAGCTTGAGGCAGGGATATGAAGCTTTCTTT
NA | TRBJ2-2 | TRBV4-3 | NA | CASSQSPGLNTGELFF | TGCGCCAGCAGCCAATCCCCGGGACTTAACACCGGGGAGCTGTTTTTT
TRBD1 | TRBJ1-2 | TRBV27 | NA | CASSPTTGGWGGYTF | TGTGCCAGCAGTCCAACGACAGGGGGCTGGGGTGGCTACACCTTC
NA | TRBJ1-2 | TRBV19 | NA | CASSTGPLGYTF | TGTGCCAGTAGTACGGGTCCCCTTGGCTACACCTTC
NA | TRBJ2-2 | TRBV20-1 | NA | CSARGAGELFF | TGCAGTGCTAGAGGGGCTGGGGAGCTGTTTTTT
NA | TRBJ2-7 | TRBV7-2 | NA | CASSPQGLSYEQYF | TGTGCCAGCAGCCCCCAGGGGCTCTCCTACGAGCAGTACTTC
NA | TRBJ1-5 | TRBV4-1 | NA | CASSQDIFGGSNQPQHF | TGCGCCAGCAGCCAAGATATCTTCGGGGGAAGCAATCAGCCCCAGCATTTT
NA | TRBJ2-7 | TRBV30 | NA | CAWSTRGRLLYEQYF | TGTGCCTGGAGTACGCGGGGACGACTTCTCTACGAGCAGTACTTC
TRBD1 | TRBJ1-4 | TRBV4-2 | NA | CASSQGGQNNEKLFF | TGTGCCAGCAGCCAAGGGGGACAGAATAATGAAAAACTGTTTTTT
TRBD2 | TRBJ2-1 | TRBV19 | NA | CASSFHPLAGGRRSEQFF | TGTGCCAGTAGTTTCCACCCTCTAGCGGGGGGACGGAGGAGTGAGCAGTTCTTC
NA | TRBJ1-1 | TRBV2 | few | CASSEASGGTEAFF | TGTGCCAGCAGTGAGGCATCCGGGGGCACTGAAGCTTTCTTT
TRBD1 | TRBJ1-1 | TRBV4-3 | few | CASSQRQGRGTEAFF | TGCGCCAGCAGCCAAAGACAGGGTAGGGGCACTGAAGCTTTCTTT
TRBD2 | TRBJ2-2 | TRBV5-8 | NA | CASSLRRGTNTGELFF | TGTGCCAGCAGCTTGAGGCGGGGGACGAACACCGGGGAGCTGTTTTTT
TRBD1 | TRBJ1-5 | TRBV18 | NA | CASSAGTGLNQPQHF | TGTGCCAGCTCAGCCGGGACAGGGTTAAATCAGCCCCAGCATTTT
NA | TRBJ1-1 | TRBV28 | NA | CASSLAGAEAFF | TGTGCCAGCAGTTTGGCCGGAGCTGAAGCTTTCTTT
TRBD1 | TRBJ1-2 | TRBV9 | NA | CASSATGGPYGYTF | TGTGCCAGCAGCGCCACAGGGGGACCCTATGGCTACACCTTC
TRBD1 | TRBJ2-4 | TRBV9 | NA | CASSLGTGGKNIQYF | TGTGCCAGCAGCCTAGGGACAGGGGGCAAGAACATTCAGTACTTC
TRBD1 | TRBJ1-1 | TRBV11-2 | NA | CASSLWTGAVNTEAFF | TGTGCCAGCAGCTTATGGACAGGCGCCGTGAACACTGAAGCTTTCTTT
NA | TRBJ1-1 | TRBV10-3 | few | CAISEVAQWAFF | TGTGCCATCAGTGAAGTGGCCCAGTGGGCTTTCTTT
NA | TRBJ1-2 | TRBV27 | NA | CASSVGHGYTF | TGTGCCAGCAGTGTGGGGCATGGCTACACCTTC
NA | TRBJ2-6 | TRBV16 | NA | CASSQVGFGDRHSGANVLTF | TGTGCCAGCAGCCAAGTCGGGTTCGGCGACAGGCACTCTGGGGCCAACGTCCTGACTTTC